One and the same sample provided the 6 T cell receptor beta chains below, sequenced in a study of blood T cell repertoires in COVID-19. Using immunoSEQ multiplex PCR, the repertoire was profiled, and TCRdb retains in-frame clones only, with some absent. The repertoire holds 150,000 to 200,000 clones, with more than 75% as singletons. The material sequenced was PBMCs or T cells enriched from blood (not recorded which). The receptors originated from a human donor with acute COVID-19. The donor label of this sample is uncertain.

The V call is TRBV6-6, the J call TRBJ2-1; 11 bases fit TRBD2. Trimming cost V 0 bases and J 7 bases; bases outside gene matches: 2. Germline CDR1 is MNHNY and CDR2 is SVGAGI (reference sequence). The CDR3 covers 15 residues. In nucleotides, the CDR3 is TGTGCCAGCAGTTACTCGGCTAGCGGGGGGAATGAGCAGTTCTTC. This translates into CASSYSASGGNEQFF.

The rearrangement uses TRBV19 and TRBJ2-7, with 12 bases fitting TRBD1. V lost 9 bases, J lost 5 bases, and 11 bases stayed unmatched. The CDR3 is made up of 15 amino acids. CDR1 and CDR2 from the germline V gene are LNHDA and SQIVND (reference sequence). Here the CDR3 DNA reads TGTGCCAGCAGGCCCCGGGACAGGGGGCTGGACGAGCAGTACTTC. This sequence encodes CASRPRDRGLDEQYF.

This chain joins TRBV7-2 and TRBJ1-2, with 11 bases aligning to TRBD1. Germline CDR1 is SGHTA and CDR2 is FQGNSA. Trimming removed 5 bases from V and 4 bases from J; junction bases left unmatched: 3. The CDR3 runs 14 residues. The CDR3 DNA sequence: TGTGCCAGCAGCCCAGGACAGGGGGCCTATGGCTACACCTTC. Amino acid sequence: CASSPGQGAYGYTF.

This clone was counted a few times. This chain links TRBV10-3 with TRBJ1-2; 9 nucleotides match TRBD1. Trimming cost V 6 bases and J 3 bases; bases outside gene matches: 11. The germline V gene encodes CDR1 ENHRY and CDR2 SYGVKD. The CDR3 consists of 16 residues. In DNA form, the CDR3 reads TGTGCCATCAGACACCCCTTCCGGGACAGGGACTATGGCTACACCTTC. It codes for CAIRHPFRDRDYGYTF.

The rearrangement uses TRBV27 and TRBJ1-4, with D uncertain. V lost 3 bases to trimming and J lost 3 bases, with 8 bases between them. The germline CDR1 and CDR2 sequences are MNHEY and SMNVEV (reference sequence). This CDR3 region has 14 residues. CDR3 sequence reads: CASSLSRANEKLFF. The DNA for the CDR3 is TGTGCCAGCAGTTTGTCCCGAGCTAATGAAAAACTGTTTTTT.

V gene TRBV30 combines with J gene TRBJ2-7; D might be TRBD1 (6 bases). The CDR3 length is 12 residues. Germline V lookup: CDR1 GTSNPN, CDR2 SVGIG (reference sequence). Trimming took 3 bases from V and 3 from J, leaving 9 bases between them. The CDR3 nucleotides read TGTGCCTGGAGGGGCAGGGGCTACGAGCAGTACTTC. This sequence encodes CAWRGRGYEQYF.